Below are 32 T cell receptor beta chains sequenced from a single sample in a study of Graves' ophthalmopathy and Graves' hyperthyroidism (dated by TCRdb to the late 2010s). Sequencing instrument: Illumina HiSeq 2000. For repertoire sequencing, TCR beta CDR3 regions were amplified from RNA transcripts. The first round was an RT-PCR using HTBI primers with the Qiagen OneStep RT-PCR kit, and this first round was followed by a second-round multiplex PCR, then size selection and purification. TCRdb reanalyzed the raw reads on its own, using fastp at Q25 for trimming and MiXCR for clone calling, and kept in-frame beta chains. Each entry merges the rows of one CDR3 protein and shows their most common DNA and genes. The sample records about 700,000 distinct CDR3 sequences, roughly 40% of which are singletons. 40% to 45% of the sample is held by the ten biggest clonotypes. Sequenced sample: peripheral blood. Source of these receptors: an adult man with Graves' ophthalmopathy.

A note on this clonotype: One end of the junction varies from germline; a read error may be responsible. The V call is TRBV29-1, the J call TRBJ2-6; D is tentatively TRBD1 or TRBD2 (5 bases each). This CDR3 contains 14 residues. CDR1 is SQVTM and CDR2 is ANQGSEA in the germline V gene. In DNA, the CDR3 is TGCAGCGCCCTGATAGGGACCGGGGCCAACGTCCCGACTTTC. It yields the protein CSALIGTGANVPTF.

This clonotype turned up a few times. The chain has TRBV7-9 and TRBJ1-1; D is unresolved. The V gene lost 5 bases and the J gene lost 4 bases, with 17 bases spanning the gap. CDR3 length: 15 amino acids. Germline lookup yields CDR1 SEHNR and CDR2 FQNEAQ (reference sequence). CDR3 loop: CASSESWGTPTEAFF. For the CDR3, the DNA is TGTGCCAGCAGCGAGTCATGGGGTACCCCCACTGAAGCTTTCTTT.

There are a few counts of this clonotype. The CDR3 spells CATSDRTGEETQYF. DNA for the CDR3: TGTGCCACCAGTGATCGGACAGGGGAAGAGACCCAGTACTTC. This chain uses TRBV7-9 with TRBJ2-5, with 9 bases aligning to TRBD1. The V gene end was trimmed by 10 bases and the J gene end by 3 bases; junction bases not matched to a gene: 9. This CDR3 comprises 14 residues. Looked up from germline, CDR1 is SEHNR and CDR2 is FQNEAQ (reference sequence).

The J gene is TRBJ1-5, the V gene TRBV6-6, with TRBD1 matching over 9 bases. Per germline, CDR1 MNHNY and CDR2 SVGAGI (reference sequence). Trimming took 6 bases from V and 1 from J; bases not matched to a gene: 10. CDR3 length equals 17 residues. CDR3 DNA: TGTGCCAGCAGCCACTCACCACAGGGGGCAAGCAATCAGCCCCAGCATTTT. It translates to CASSHSPQGASNQPQHF.

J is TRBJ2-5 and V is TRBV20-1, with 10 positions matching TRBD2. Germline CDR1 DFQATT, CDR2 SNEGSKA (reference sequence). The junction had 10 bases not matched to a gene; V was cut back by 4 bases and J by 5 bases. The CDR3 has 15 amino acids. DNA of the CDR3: TGCAGTGCTAAACCCCCTAGCGGGAGTAGGGAGACCCAGTACTTC. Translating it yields CSAKPPSGSRETQYF.

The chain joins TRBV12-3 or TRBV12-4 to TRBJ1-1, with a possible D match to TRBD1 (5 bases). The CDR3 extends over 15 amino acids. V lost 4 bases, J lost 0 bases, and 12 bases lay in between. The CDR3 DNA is TGTGCCAGCAGTTACGCGTGGGGGTTGAACACTGAAGCTTTCTTT. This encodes CASSYAWGLNTEAFF.

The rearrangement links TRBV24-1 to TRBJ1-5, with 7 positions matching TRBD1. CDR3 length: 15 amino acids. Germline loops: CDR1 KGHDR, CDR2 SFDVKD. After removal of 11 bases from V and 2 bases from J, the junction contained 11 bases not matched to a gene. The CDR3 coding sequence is TGTGCCAGCAGGTCCCCCACAGGGGGCAATCAGCCCCAGCATTTT. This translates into CASRSPTGGNQPQHF.

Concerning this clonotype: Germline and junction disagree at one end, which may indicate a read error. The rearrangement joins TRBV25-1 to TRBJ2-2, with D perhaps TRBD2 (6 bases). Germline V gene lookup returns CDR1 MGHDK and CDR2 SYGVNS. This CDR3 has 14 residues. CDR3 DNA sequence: TGTGCCAGCAGCTATCGACCGAGCACCGGGGGGCTGTTTTTT. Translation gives CASSYRPSTGGLFF.

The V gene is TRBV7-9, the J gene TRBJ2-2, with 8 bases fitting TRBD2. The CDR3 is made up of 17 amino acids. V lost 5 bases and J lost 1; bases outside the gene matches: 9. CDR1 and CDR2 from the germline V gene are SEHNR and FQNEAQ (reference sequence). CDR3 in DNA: TGTGCCAGCAGCCGGAGGGTAGCGGGGCTGAACACCGGGGAGCTGTTTTTT. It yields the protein CASSRRVAGLNTGELFF.

Written as DNA, the CDR3 is TGCAGTGCCCTCTGGGGAGATCAGGGCTACACCTTC. Amino acid sequence: CSALWGDQGYTF. The chain carries TRBV20-1 and TRBJ1-2; D is uncertain. Trimming cost V 6 bases and J 8 bases, with 16 bases left between them. The CDR3 sequence is 12 residues long. The germline gives CDR1 DFQATT, CDR2 SNEGSKA (reference sequence).

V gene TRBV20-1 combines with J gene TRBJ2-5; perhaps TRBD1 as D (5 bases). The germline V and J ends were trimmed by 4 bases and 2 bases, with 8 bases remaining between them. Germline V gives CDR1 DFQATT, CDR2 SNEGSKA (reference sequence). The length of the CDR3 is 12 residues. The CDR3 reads CSAKGNQETQYF. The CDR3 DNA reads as TGCAGTGCTAAGGGGAATCAAGAGACCCAGTACTTC.

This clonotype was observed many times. Here the CDR3 reads CSAIPAGQGYGYTF. The CDR3 DNA sequence: TGCAGTGCCATCCCCGCTGGACAGGGTTATGGCTACACCTTC. V usage is TRBV20-1 and J usage is TRBJ1-2, with TRBD1 identical over 8 bases. The CDR3 extends over 14 amino acids. Germline CDR1 is DFQATT and CDR2 is SNEGSKA (reference sequence). V dropped 6 bases and J dropped 5; count of bases not matched to a gene: 11.

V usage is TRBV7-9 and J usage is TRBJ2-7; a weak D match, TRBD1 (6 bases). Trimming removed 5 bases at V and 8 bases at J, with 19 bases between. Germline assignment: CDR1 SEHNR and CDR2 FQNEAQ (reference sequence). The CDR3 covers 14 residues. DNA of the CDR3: TGTGCCAGCAGCACCACAGGGCGCCAGCCCCAGCAGTACTTC. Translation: CASSTTGRQPQQYF.

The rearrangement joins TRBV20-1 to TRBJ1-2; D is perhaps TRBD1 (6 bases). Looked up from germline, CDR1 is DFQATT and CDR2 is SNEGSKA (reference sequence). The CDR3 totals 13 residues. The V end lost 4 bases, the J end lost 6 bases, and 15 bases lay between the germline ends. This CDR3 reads CSATSGTTNGYTF. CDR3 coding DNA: TGCAGTGCTACCTCCGGGACAACTAATGGCTACACCTTC.

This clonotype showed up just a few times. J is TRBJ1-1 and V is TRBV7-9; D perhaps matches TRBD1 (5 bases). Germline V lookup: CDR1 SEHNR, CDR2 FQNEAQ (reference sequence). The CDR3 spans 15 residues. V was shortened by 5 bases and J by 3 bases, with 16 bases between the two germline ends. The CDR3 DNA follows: TGTGCCAGCAGCCAAGATAGGGGTGGGGACACTGAAGCTTTCTTT. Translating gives CASSQDRGGDTEAFF.

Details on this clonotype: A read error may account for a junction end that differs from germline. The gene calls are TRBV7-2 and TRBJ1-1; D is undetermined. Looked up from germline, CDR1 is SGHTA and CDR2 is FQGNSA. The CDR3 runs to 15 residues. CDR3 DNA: TGTGCCAGCAGTTTAGGCGGCAGGACGAACACTGAAGCTTTCTTT. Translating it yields CASSLGGRTNTEAFF.

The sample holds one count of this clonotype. CDR3 loop: CATSSTGQYGYTF. The CDR3 bases are TGTGCCACCAGCTCCACGGGTCAATATGGCTACACCTTC. V usage is TRBV15 and J usage is TRBJ1-2; D gene ambiguous. The CDR3 is 13 amino acids. V gave up 5 bases and J gave up 5 bases, with 12 bases separating them. Looked up from germline, CDR1 is LNHNV and CDR2 is YYDKDF (reference sequence). Combining the CDR3 with reference TRBV15 and TRBJ1-2 gives the whole variable domain DAMVIQNPRYQVTQFGKPVTLSCSQTLNHNVMYWYQQKSSQAPKLLFHYYDKDFNNEADTPDNFQSRRPNTSFCFLDIRSPGLGDTAMYLCATSSTGQYGYTFGSGTRLTVV.

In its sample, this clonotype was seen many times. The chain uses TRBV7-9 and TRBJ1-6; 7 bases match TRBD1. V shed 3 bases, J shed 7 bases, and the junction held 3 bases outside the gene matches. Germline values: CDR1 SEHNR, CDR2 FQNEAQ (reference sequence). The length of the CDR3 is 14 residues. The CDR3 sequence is CASSLDRKNSPLHF. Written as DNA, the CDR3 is TGTGCCAGCAGCTTGGACAGGAAAAATTCACCCCTCCACTTT.

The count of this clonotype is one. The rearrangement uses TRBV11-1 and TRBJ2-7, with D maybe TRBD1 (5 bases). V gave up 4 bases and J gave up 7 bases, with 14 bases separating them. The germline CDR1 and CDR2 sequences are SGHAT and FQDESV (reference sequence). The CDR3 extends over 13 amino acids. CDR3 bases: TGTGCCAGCAGCTCCAGGGCCTGGGATGAGCAGTACTTC. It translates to CASSSRAWDEQYF.

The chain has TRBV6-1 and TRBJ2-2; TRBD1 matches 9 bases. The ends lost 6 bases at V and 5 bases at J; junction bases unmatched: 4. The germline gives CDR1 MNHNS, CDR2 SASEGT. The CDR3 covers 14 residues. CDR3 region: CASRETGGTGELFF. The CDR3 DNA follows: TGTGCCAGCAGGGAGACAGGGGGTACCGGGGAGCTGTTTTTT.

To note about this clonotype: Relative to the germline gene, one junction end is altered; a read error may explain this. The CDR3 loop is CSAGQGASCEQYF. Here the CDR3 DNA reads TGCAGCGCCGGACAGGGGGCCTCCTGCGAGCAGTACTTC. This chain links TRBV29-1 with TRBJ2-7; 11 bases map to TRBD1. The CDR3 spans 13 residues. Germline loops: CDR1 SQVTM, CDR2 ANQGSEA.

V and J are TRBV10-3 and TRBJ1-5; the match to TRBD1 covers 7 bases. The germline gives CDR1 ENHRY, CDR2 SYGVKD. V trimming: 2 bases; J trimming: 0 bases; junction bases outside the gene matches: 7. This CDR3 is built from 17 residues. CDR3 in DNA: TGTGCCATCAGTGAGCCTGGACAGGACCTTAGCAATCAGCCCCAGCATTTT. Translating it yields CAISEPGQDLSNQPQHF.

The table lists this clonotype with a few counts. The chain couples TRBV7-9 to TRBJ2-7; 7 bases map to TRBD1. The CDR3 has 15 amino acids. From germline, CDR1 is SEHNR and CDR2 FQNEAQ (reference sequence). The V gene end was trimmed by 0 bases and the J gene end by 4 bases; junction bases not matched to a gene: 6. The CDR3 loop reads CASSLAGTAIYEQYF. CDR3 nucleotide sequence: TGTGCCAGCAGCTTAGCCGGGACAGCCATATACGAGCAGTACTTC.

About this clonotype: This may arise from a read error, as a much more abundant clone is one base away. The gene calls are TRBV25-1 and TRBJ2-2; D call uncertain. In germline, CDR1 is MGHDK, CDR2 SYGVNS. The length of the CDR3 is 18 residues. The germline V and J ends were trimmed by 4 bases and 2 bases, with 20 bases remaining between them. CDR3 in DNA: TGTGCCAGCAGTGCCCCGCGCGGTGGACGGGTTAACACCGGGGAGCTGTTTTTT. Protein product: CASSAPRGGRVNTGELFF.

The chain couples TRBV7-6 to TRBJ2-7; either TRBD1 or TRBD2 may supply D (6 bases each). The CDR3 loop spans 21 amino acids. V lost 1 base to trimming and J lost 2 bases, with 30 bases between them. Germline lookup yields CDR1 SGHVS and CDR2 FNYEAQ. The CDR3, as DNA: TGTGCCAGCAGCTTAGATGGTAGGGGAATACAGGGAGGTGGTGGTCCCTACGAGCAGTACTTC. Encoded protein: CASSLDGRGIQGGGGPYEQYF.

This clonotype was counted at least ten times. The CDR3 DNA reads TGTGCCAGCAGCGTCCGGGACGTCCTAACGAGCGGGGAGCTGTTTTTT. Translation gives CASSVRDVLTSGELFF. This chain connects TRBV2 to TRBJ2-2; either TRBD1 or TRBD2 may fit D (5 bases each). V gave up 6 bases and J gave up 7 bases, with 21 bases separating them. This CDR3 is built from 16 residues. Per germline, CDR1 SNHLY and CDR2 FYNNEI.

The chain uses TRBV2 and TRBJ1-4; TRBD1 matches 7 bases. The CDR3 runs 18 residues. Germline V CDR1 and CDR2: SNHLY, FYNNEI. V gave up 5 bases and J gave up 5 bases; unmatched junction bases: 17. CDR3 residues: CASSYAGTASRKNEKLFF. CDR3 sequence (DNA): TGTGCCAGCAGTTACGCCGGGACAGCGTCTAGAAAGAATGAAAAACTGTTTTTT. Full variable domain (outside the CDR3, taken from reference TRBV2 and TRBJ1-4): EPEVTQTPSHQVTQMGQEVILRCVPISNHLYFYWYRQILGQKVEFLVSFYNNEISEKSEIFDDQFSVERPDGSNFTLKIRSTKLEDSAMYFCASSYAGTASRKNEKLFFGSGTQLSVL.

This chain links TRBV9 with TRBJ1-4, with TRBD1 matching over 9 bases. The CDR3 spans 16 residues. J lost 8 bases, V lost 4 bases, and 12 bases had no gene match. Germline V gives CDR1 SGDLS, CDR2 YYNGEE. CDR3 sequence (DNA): TGTGCCAGCAGCACAGTAGGGGGACAGGGTGGAGAAAAACTGTTTTTT. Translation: CASSTVGGQGGEKLFF.

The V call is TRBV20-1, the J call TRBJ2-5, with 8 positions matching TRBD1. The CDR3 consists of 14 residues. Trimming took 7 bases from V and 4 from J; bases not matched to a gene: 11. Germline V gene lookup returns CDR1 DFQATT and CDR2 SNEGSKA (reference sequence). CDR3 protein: CSVLDRARAETQYF. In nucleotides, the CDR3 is TGCAGTGTCTTGGACAGGGCAAGGGCAGAGACCCAGTACTTC.

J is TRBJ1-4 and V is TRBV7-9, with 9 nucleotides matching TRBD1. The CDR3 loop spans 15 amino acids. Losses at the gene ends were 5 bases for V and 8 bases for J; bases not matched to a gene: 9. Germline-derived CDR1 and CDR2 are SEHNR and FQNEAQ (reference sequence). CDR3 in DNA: TGTGCCAGCAGCCTCCCGGGACAGGGCCCGGAAAAACTGTTTTTT. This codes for CASSLPGQGPEKLFF.

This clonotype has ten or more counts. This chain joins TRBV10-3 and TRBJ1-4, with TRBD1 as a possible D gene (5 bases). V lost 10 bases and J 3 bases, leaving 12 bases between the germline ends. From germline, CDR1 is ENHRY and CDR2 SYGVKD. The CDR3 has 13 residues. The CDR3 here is CATTGRPNEKLFF. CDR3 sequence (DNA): TGTGCCACCACAGGTCGGCCTAATGAAAAACTGTTTTTT.

This chain's CDR3 is CASSEDLGGQETQYF. Written as DNA, the CDR3 is TGTGCCAGCAGTGAGGATTTGGGGGGACAAGAGACCCAGTACTTC. V gene TRBV6-1 combines with J gene TRBJ2-5, with D perhaps TRBD2 (6 bases). This CDR3 has 15 amino acids. V was pared by 3 bases and J by 2 bases, with 13 bases between. CDR1 and CDR2 from the germline V gene are MNHNS and SASEGT.